The clone carrying this T cell receptor (beta chain) occurred a few times. TCRdb called the RT-PCR reads again in MiXCR, with one record for every CDR3 protein. Of approximately 500,000 distinct CDR3 sequences in the sample, 10% to 15% were seen once. These data belong to a study of response to subunit inactivated influenza vaccine. The CDR3 is made up of 14 amino acids. The V and J ends lost 1 base and 7 bases, in that order; junction bases with no gene match: 5. Per germline, CDR1 SGHTA and CDR2 FQGNSA. The sample was PBMCs from blood, taken roughly 6 weeks after vaccination. The receptor comes from a man in his fifties or sixties who received an inactivated influenza vaccine. The rearrangement links TRBV7-2 to TRBJ2-7, with 9 nucleotides matching TRBD1. DNA of the CDR3: TGTGCCAGCAGCTTAGGGACAGGGGCCCCTGAGCAGTACTTC. This translates into CASSLGTGAPEQYF.